The rows below give T cell receptor beta chains drawn from one sample of a study of Graves' ophthalmopathy and Graves' hyperthyroidism. TCRdb itself ran the multiplex PCR reads through MiXCR, one entry per CDR3 protein. The table records roughly 610,000 distinct CDR3 sequences, 20% to 25% of them present only once. Material for sequencing was peripheral blood. All receptors derive from a woman younger than 35 with stable Graves' hyperthyroidism. Some clones in this sample may be carry-over from other donors' samples. CDR3s include the opening cysteine and the closing phenylalanine or tryptophan. A D gene is named only where the DNA matches it firmly. For some rows the clone size is stated as once, few or many, or as a class when expanded; others skip it.

V gene	CDR3 length	clone size	D gene	J gene	CDR3 DNA	CDR3 protein
TRBV6-1	14	few	.	TRBJ1-1	TGTGCCAGCAATCTATACCCTGGAGACACTGAAGCTTTCTTT	CASNLYPGDTEAFF
TRBV4-2	16	.	.	TRBJ1-1	TGTGCCAGCAGCCACGAGGAGGGGTTAGTCAACACTGAAGCTTTCTTT	CASSHEEGLVNTEAFF
TRBV6-1	14	.	.	TRBJ1-1	TGTGCCAGCAATACGGCAGCTTCGAACACTGAAGCTTTCTTT	CASNTAASNTEAFF
TRBV24-1	14	many	TRBD1	TRBJ2-5	TGTGCCACCAGTGACCCAGGGGGCCAAGAGACCCAGTACTTC	CATSDPGGQETQYF
TRBV2	17	.	TRBD1	TRBJ2-4	TGTGCCAGCATTCGAGAAACCGGGACAGGAGGTTCTGGCATTCAGTACTTC	CASIRETGTGGSGIQYF
TRBV4-2	16	.	TRBD1	TRBJ2-5	TGTGCCAGCAGCCAGACAAGACAGGGTTCGGAAGAGACCAAGTACTTC	CASSQTRQGSEETKYF
TRBV12-3/TRBV12-4	13	few	.	TRBJ2-7	TGTGCCAGCAAACTACAGTACTCCTACGAGCAGTACTTC	CASKLQYSYEQYF
TRBV12-3/TRBV12-4	14	many	TRBD1	TRBJ2-2	TGTGCCAGCTGGGGACAGGGGGAGACCGGGGAGCTGTTTTTT	CASWGQGETGELFF
TRBV11-3	15	.	TRBD2	TRBJ2-7	TGTGCCAGCAGCTTGGACATGCTAGCGGGGGCCGAGCAGTACTTC	CASSLDMLAGAEQYF
TRBV24-1	12	many	.	TRBJ2-2	TGTGCCACCATGGGGGGTCCCGGGGAGCTGTTTTTT	CATMGGPGELFF
TRBV3-1	13	many	.	TRBJ2-7	TGTGCCAGCAGGGGACTGGATACCTACGAGCAGTACTTC	CASRGLDTYEQYF
TRBV6-1	15	few	TRBD1	TRBJ2-7	TGTGCCAGCGGTGATACCGCGGGACAGGCCTACGAGCAGTACTTC	CASGDTAGQAYEQYF
TRBV6-1	14	few	.	TRBJ1-1	TGTGCCAGCACCTTGGACGGTCCGAACACTGAAGCTTTCTTT	CASTLDGPNTEAFF
TRBV10-3	15	.	.	TRBJ2-2	TGTGCCATCAGTGAGCCCCAACGATCCACCGGGGAGCTGTTTTTT	CAISEPQRSTGELFF
TRBV5-4	15	.	TRBD1	TRBJ1-1	TGTGCCAGCAGCCCCTACAGGGGTGGGAACACTGAAGCTTTCTTT	CASSPYRGGNTEAFF
TRBV6-1	12	.	.	TRBJ1-2	TGTGCCAGCAGTCCGGGCCCGAGTGGCTACACCTTC	CASSPGPSGYTF
TRBV18	13	.	.	TRBJ1-1	TGTGCCAGCTCACCGGGCAAGGGGGCTGAAGCTTTCTTT	CASSPGKGAEAFF
TRBV10-3	14	.	TRBD2	TRBJ2-1	TGTGCCACCCAAACTAGCGGGAGTTACGATGAGCAGTTCTTC	CATQTSGSYDEQFF
TRBV5-1	13	.	.	TRBJ2-5	TGCGCCAGCAGCTTGTTTACGTCAGAGACCCAGTACTTC	CASSLFTSETQYF
TRBV6-5	12	few	TRBD1	TRBJ2-7	TGTGCCAGCACCGTTACAGGGGCCGAGCAGTACTTC	CASTVTGAEQYF
TRBV6-5	16	.	.	TRBJ1-3	TGTGCCAGCAGTTATTCCGGGAAGGGCTCTGGAAACACCATATATTTT	CASSYSGKGSGNTIYF
TRBV5-6	13	.	.	TRBJ1-2	TGTGCCAGCAGCCCGTGGGCTAGGCGGGGCTACACCTTC	CASSPWARRGYTF
TRBV20-1	11	.	.	TRBJ2-7	TGCAGTGCTAGCTCCGGGAGCGAGCAGTACTTC	CSASSGSEQYF
TRBV6-2/TRBV6-3	19	.	.	TRBJ2-6	TGTGCCAGCACCAGTTTGGAAGGGCTACCTCTCTCTGGGGCCAACGTCCTGACTTTC	CASTSLEGLPLSGANVLTF
TRBV5-1	17	.	TRBD1	TRBJ1-1	TGCGCCAGCAGCTCTGCGAGAGGACAGGGAGGGAACACTGAAGCTTTCTTT	CASSSARGQGGNTEAFF
TRBV4-2	17	.	.	TRBJ1-5	TGTGCCAGCAGCCATACCGTTTGGTGGGGCGGCAATCAGCCCCAGCATTTT	CASSHTVWWGGNQPQHF
TRBV7-9	14	.	TRBD2	TRBJ2-7	TGTGCCAGCAGCCGTAGCGGGAGTTCCAACGAGCAGTACTTC	CASSRSGSSNEQYF
TRBV28	16	.	.	TRBJ2-4	TGTGCCAGCAGTTTATACGGGTCGGGGGCCAAAAACATTCAGTACTTC	CASSLYGSGAKNIQYF
TRBV2	16	many	.	TRBJ1-6	TGTGCCAGCAGCGAAACACTGTCCTCCTATAATTCACCCCTCCACTTT	CASSETLSSYNSPLHF
TRBV2	14	many	.	TRBJ2-7	TGTGCCAGCCTTCGCCCTGGATCGACCCACGAGCAGTACTTC	CASLRPGSTHEQYF
TRBV7-9	14	few	.	TRBJ2-7	TGTGCCAGCAGCCCTCCGGGGGTCCCCTCCGAGCAGTACTTC	CASSPPGVPSEQYF
TRBV20-1	15	many	TRBD1	TRBJ1-1	TGCAGTGCTAGACTACTCCAGGGGGCGTCCACTGAAGCTTTCTTT	CSARLLQGASTEAFF
TRBV20-1	15	few	.	TRBJ1-6	TGCAGTGCCCGGCCAGGGCACGTCTATAATTCACCCCTCCACTTT	CSARPGHVYNSPLHF
TRBV2	15	few	.	TRBJ1-5	TGTGCCAGCAGGTCGGGACGGCAGGGGTATCAGCCCCAGCATTTT	CASRSGRQGYQPQHF
TRBV7-2	15	many	.	TRBJ1-1	TGTGCCAGCAGCAACACCGGCAGGCGTAACACTGAAGCTTTCTTT	CASSNTGRRNTEAFF
TRBV6-1	13	many	.	TRBJ2-5	TGTGCCAGCAGCGACCTAGCTAAAGAGACCCAGTACTTC	CASSDLAKETQYF
TRBV6-5	14	.	TRBD1	TRBJ2-7	TGTGCCAGCAGTTACGGCTGGACAGGGAACGAGCAGTACTTC	CASSYGWTGNEQYF
TRBV11-2	11	.	.	TRBJ2-7	TGTTCCAGCAGTCGCACCTACGAGCAGTACTTC	CSSSRTYEQYF
TRBV4-1	15	many	.	TRBJ1-5	TGCGCCAGCAGCCAAGGTACAGGCCTCAATCAGCCCCAGCATTTT	CASSQGTGLNQPQHF
TRBV5-1	16	many	.	TRBJ2-6	TGCGCCAGCAGCTTGGTGACCATTTCTGGGGCCAACGTCCTGACTTTC	CASSLVTISGANVLTF
TRBV18	16	few	TRBD2	TRBJ2-2	TGTGCCAGCTCGGATAGGACTAGCGCGAACACCGGGGAGCTGTTTTTT	CASSDRTSANTGELFF
TRBV6-2/TRBV6-3	16	.	TRBD1	TRBJ1-5	TGTGCCAGCAGTTACTCAGGCAGGGGGCACAATCAGCCCCAGCATTTT	CASSYSGRGHNQPQHF
TRBV28	14	.	.	TRBJ1-2	TGTGCCAGCAGTCCCCGCGGACAGTGGTGGGGCTACACCTTC	CASSPRGQWWGYTF
TRBV20-1	14	.	.	TRBJ1-3	TGCAGTGCTAGTCGGCAATCCTCTGGAGACACCATATATTTT	CSASRQSSGDTIYF
TRBV6-1	14	.	.	TRBJ1-1	TGTGCCAGCAGTGTTGGGGGAATGGGCACTGAAGCTTTCTTT	CASSVGGMGTEAFF
TRBV11-2	15	.	.	TRBJ2-2	TGTGCCAGCAGCTCCCCTCAGGGGAACACCGGGGAGCTGTTTTTT	CASSSPQGNTGELFF
TRBV18	16	many	.	TRBJ1-1	TGTGCCAGCTCACCACTAACAGCAACCATGAACACTGAAGCTTTCTTT	CASSPLTATMNTEAFF
TRBV29-1	12	.	TRBD2	TRBJ2-7	TGCAGCGTGGGGAGGGTGGCCTACGAGCAGTACTTC	CSVGRVAYEQYF
TRBV6-5	15	.	.	TRBJ1-6	TGTGCCAGCAGTGACCCGAGGCAGGGAGATTCATCCCTCCACTTT	CASSDPRQGDSSLHF
TRBV4-1	14	.	.	TRBJ2-7	TGCGCCAGCAGCGTTGCGCAGGGGCACTACGAGCAGTACTTC	CASSVAQGHYEQYF
TRBV5-1	14	few	.	TRBJ1-1	TGCGCCAGCAGCTTGTGGGGTCTGAACACTGAAGCTTTCTTT	CASSLWGLNTEAFF
TRBV27	15	.	TRBD1	TRBJ2-7	TGTGCCAGCAGCAAGGTACAGGGGGCGAGGTACGAGCAGTACTTC	CASSKVQGARYEQYF
TRBV28	14	.	.	TRBJ2-4	TGTGCCAGCAGTTCGCTTATAGCCAAAAACATTCAGTACTTC	CASSSLIAKNIQYF
TRBV6-2/TRBV6-3	15	few	.	TRBJ1-5	TGTGCCAGCAGTTACTCGGTTCAGGGGCGGGAGCCCCAGCATTTT	CASSYSVQGREPQHF
TRBV20-1	14	.	TRBD2	TRBJ2-5	TGCAGTGCTAGAGATGGCGGGAGCTGGGAGACCCAGTACTTC	CSARDGGSWETQYF
TRBV5-8	16	many	TRBD2	TRBJ2-7	TGTGCCAGCAGCTTGCCGGGACTAGCGGGAGGTGGCGAGCAGTACTTC	CASSLPGLAGGGEQYF